The 7 T cell receptor beta chains listed next were all sequenced from one sample in a study of patients and donors after allogeneic stem cell transplantation. TCRdb recomputed calls from the RT-PCR reads with MiXCR, one row per CDR3 protein. This table holds about 960,000 distinct CDR3 sequences, roughly 17% found once. The sample comprised blood, either unsorted or a sorted T cell fraction (not recorded which). These receptors were taken from a human donor who was either an allogeneic HSCT recipient or a stem cell or donor lymphocyte infusion donor (not recorded which). It is not recorded whose cells these are; they may come from a transplant donor.

The V call is TRBV12-3 or TRBV12-4, the J call TRBJ2-1, with D maybe TRBD1 (5 bases). V lost 7 bases, J lost 3 bases, and 13 bases lay in between. This CDR3 region has 14 residues. In DNA, the CDR3 is TGTGCCAGCACCTTGGGGCCAGACTACAATGAGCAGTTCTTC. Translating gives CASTLGPDYNEQFF.

The chain has TRBV5-5 and TRBJ1-3; 7 nucleotides align to TRBD1. Germline V gene sequence: CDR1 SGHKS, CDR2 YYEKEE (reference sequence). This CDR3 has 12 residues. With 4 bases clipped from V and 16 bases from J, the junction kept 11 bases outside the gene matches. For the CDR3, the DNA is TGTGCCAGCAGCCGTGACAGGGATGATCTCTATTTT. It specifies CASSRDRDDLYF.

The chain joins TRBV6-5 to TRBJ1-6, with 9 bases lining up with TRBD1. CDR1 and CDR2 from the germline V gene are MNHEY and SVGAGI. J gave up 2 bases and V 0 bases, and 8 bases lay outside the gene matches. The CDR3 is 19 residues long. The CDR3 DNA reads as TGTGCCAGCAGTTACTCCCCACCGACAGGGGGGGCCTATAATTCACCCCTCCACTTT. It yields the protein CASSYSPPTGGAYNSPLHF.

This clonotype was detected only a few times. The rearrangement links TRBV29-1 to TRBJ2-1; D possibly matches TRBD1 or TRBD2 (5 bases each). CDR1 is SQVTM, CDR2 ANQGSEA, per germline. The CDR3 consists of 16 residues. Deletions cut 4 bases from V and 1 base from J, with 17 bases between. In DNA form, the CDR3 reads TGCAGCGTTGTTTGGTTGGGGGAGTCGTCCTACAATGAGCAGTTCTTC. It specifies CSVVWLGESSYNEQFF.

The rearrangement joins TRBV7-9 to TRBJ2-3; no definite D call. The CDR3 is made up of 13 amino acids. Trimming removed 3 bases from V and 6 bases from J, with 10 bases in between. Per germline, CDR1 SEHNR and CDR2 FQNEAQ (reference sequence). CDR3 sequence reads: CASSFTDWDTQYF. The CDR3 DNA sequence: TGTGCCAGCAGCTTCACAGACTGGGATACGCAGTATTTT.

The chain uses TRBV20-1 and TRBJ2-7, with TRBD1 matching over 9 bases. V lost 3 bases, J lost 1 base, and 4 bases stayed unmatched. The CDR3 is made up of 14 amino acids. Germline CDR1 and CDR2: DFQATT and SNEGSKA (reference sequence). The CDR3: CSARRDRVSYEQYF. The CDR3 DNA sequence: TGCAGTGCTAGGCGGGACAGGGTGTCCTACGAGCAGTACTTC.

This clonotype was seen only a few times. The chain carries TRBV7-2 and TRBJ2-1; D gene ambiguous. This CDR3 contains 16 residues. V shed 6 bases and J shed 0 bases, with 15 bases lying between them. The germline V gene has CDR1 SGHTA and CDR2 FQGNSA. CDR3 region: CASRLSPARSYNEQFF. The CDR3, as DNA: TGTGCCAGCAGACTTTCTCCGGCGCGCTCCTACAATGAGCAGTTCTTC.